This TCR beta chain originates from a study of T cells expressing NK-cell markers. The cDNA for TCR beta came from 5'RACE template switching with UMIs. TCRdb reanalyzed the 5' RACE reads, giving one entry per CDR3 protein sequence and no DNA. This listing includes a few hundred thousand distinct CDR3 sequences. This TCR derives from a man aged 18-75 years in good health. Sequencing was carried out using blood T cells: a sorted CD56 or NKG2C T cell subset, CD4+ or CD8+ T cells, or bulk PBMC T cells (not recorded which).

The CDR3 is CASSLGPPLNYGYTF. J is TRBJ1-2 and V is TRBV12-3 or TRBV12-4; the TRBD1 assignment by TCRdb is unverifiable without DNA. The CDR3 is 15 residues long.